The sequence of this T cell receptor beta chain was determined in a study of T-cell reconstitution after alpha-beta-depleted transplantation in children. The CDR3 runs 15 residues. The germline V and J ends were trimmed by 1 base and 7 bases, with 13 bases remaining between them. Per the germline V gene, CDR1 is MNHEY and CDR2 is SMNVEV (reference sequence). Library preparation (for TCRbeta) was performed with unique molecular identifiers. TCRdb reprocessed the PCR reads with MiXCR, giving one entry per CDR3 protein. The table shows about 340,000 distinct CDR3 sequences, with approximately 10% occurring only once.

This sequence was found in a human donor who donated a stem cell graft to a child with acute lymphoblastic leukemia. The rearrangement uses TRBV27 and TRBJ2-2; D tentatively reads TRBD1 or TRBD2 (5 bases each). The sequencing here drew on PBMCs from the stem cell graft donor, taken from the stem cell graft. DNA of the CDR3: TGTGCCAGCAGTTTATTTAGCAGGGACCTCGGGGAGCTGTTTTTT. Its translation is CASSLFSRDLGELFF.